This TCR beta chain was sequenced for a study of control samples from healthy donors and cancer patients. Germline CDR1 MNHNS, CDR2 SASEGT. The V end lost 1 base, the J end lost 5 bases, and 11 bases lay between the germline ends. This CDR3 contains 14 residues. The protocol was immunoSEQ multiplex PCR, while the TCRdb copy is restricted to in-frame clones and leaves out a portion. The sample includes more than 95,000 clones, approximately 93% seen only once; the top ten take around 8.2%. Sequenced input: blood. The sequence was collected from a young man in good health. The genes are TRBV6-1 and TRBJ2-5; D may match TRBD1 or TRBD2 (5 bases each). CDR3: CASSEGRDEETQYF. In DNA, the CDR3 is TGTGCCAGCAGTGAAGGCAGGGACGAGGAGACCCAGTACTTC.